The clone carrying this TCR beta chain was detected only a few times. Its antigen is still unknown. Time point in this sample: healthy volunteer bleed at 2 weeks. The starting material, unfractionated whole blood, was used for total RNA extraction. CDR1 and CDR2 (germline): MNHEY, SVGEGT. Trimming removed 8 bases at V and 6 bases at J, with 24 bases between. The CDR3 has 16 residues. This entry is derived from a study of human T cells and chemical hapten exposure. Study-level background: Small discrepancies in pooled library volume mainly accounted for the varying TCR yields per sample. Study-level points and caveats: The study found that DPC sensitization did not change TCRs above 1 in 1000 frequency.

The library labeled individual cDNA molecules by adding unique molecular identifiers to them. Original handling: A per-sample median of roughly 97,000 TCRs was observed, with a range of about 23,224 to 690,600. Each CDR3 protein gets one entry after TCRdb re-called the RACE reads with MiXCR. In this record, the V and J calls reflect TCRdb's handling and not the investigators' own analysis. The sample yields tens of thousands of distinct CDR3 sequences, roughly 8% seen once. The sample consisted of whole blood. The gene calls are TRBV6-2 or TRBV6-3 and TRBJ2-3, with D perhaps matching TRBD1 (6 bases). The TCR originated in a female donor in good health. Some clones in this sample may be carry-over from other donors' samples. CDR3 nucleotide sequence: TGTGCCAGCCGGCCCTCGGGACAACTCGGCATGGATACGCAGTATTTT. Encoded protein: CASRPSGQLGMDTQYF.